These T cell receptor beta chains were read from a single sample in a study of blood T cell repertoires in COVID-19. Here immunoSEQ multiplex PCR was the method, and the copy in TCRdb shows in-frame clones only, minus some. The sample records tens of thousands of clones, more than 80% being singletons. The sequenced sample was peripheral blood. The receptors originated from a human donor in a cohort sampled during active COVID-19. CDR3s include the opening cysteine and the closing phenylalanine or tryptophan. The D gene is left open where the match is weak. The size entry is marked missing in some rows and otherwise reads once, few, many or a size class.

>TRBV28|.|TRBD1|TRBJ2-7
TGTGCCAGCAGTCGCGGAGGGGACAGGCGATCCTACGAGCAGTACTTC
CASSRGGDRRSYEQYF
>TRBV28|.|.|TRBJ1-4
TGTGCCAGCCGAGGGCGGGGGCGCGGCACTAATGAAAAACTGTTTTTT
CASRGRGRGTNEKLFF
>TRBV5-1|.|TRBD2|TRBJ2-1
TGCGCCAGCAGCGGTTCAGCGGGGGCAACCTACAATGAGCAGTTCTTC
CASSGSAGATYNEQFF
>TRBV7-8|once|TRBD1|TRBJ1-5
TGTGCCAGCAGTCCGTCCGGGACAGGGAATCAGCCCCAGCATTTT
CASSPSGTGNQPQHF
>TRBV3-1/TRBV3-2|few|.|TRBJ2-7
TGTGCCAGCAGCAGCAGCGTGGACTACGAGCAGTACTTC
CASSSSVDYEQYF
>TRBV3-1/TRBV3-2|few|.|TRBJ1-2
TGTGCCAGCAGCCGGGGGGAGGGGCTTCCCTATGGCTACACCTTC
CASSRGEGLPYGYTF
>TRBV2|.|TRBD1|TRBJ2-7
TGTGCCGGGGGACAGGTGGGAAACGAGCAGTACTTC
CAGGQVGNEQYF
>TRBV30|.|TRBD2|TRBJ2-3
TGTGCCTGGACTAGCGGGGGGCGGCGCACAGATACGCAGTATTTT
CAWTSGGRRTDTQYF
>TRBV5-5|.|.|TRBJ2-2
TGTGCCAGCAGCTTGGTCTACCAAAGGGAGCTGTTTTTT
CASSLVYQRELFF
>TRBV7-9|.|TRBD1|TRBJ1-4
TGTGCCAGCAGCTCGGGACAGGGGGATGAAAAACTGTTTTTT
CASSSGQGDEKLFF
>TRBV28|.|TRBD1|TRBJ1-1
TGTGCCAGCAGTTTACAGGGGGTGAACACTGAAGCTTTCTTT
CASSLQGVNTEAFF
>TRBV5-1|.|TRBD2|TRBJ2-7
TGCGCCAGCAGCTTGGGGGTTAGCGGGGTATACGAGCAGTACTTC
CASSLGVSGVYEQYF
>TRBV19|.|.|TRBJ1-2
TGTGCCAGTTATGGACCCCAGCGGACGGCCTACACCTTC
CASYGPQRTAYTF
>TRBV9|.|TRBD2|TRBJ2-5
TGTGCCAGCAGCAAGGCGGGGGGAGAGACCCAGTACTTC
CASSKAGGETQYF
>TRBV2|.|TRBD2|TRBJ2-5
TGTGCCAGCATGATCCGGGAGGGCCGGGAGACCCAGTACTTC
CASMIREGRETQYF
>TRBV2|.|.|TRBJ2-3
TGTGCCAGCATCTTACAGGGAGCAGGGGCAGATACGCAGTATTTT
CASILQGAGADTQYF
>TRBV12-3/TRBV12-4|.|.|TRBJ2-2
TGTGCCAGCAGTTTATGGCGGGACGGGGAGCTGTTTTTT
CASSLWRDGELFF
>TRBV30|few|.|TRBJ2-7
TGTGCCTGGAGACACAACTACGAGCAGTACTTC
CAWRHNYEQYF
>TRBV5-1|.|TRBD1|TRBJ1-2
TGCGCCAGCAGCGTGGGACAGGGTAGCGGCTACACCTTC
CASSVGQGSGYTF
>TRBV5-1|.|.|TRBJ2-2
TGCGCCAGCAGCCCCTCCCCAGAGAACACCGGGGAGCTGTTTTTT
CASSPSPENTGELFF
>TRBV3-1/TRBV3-2|many|.|TRBJ1-1
TGTGCCAGCAGCCTGGGAGAGGGAGGGACTGAAGCTTTCTTT
CASSLGEGGTEAFF
>TRBV29-1|.|.|TRBJ2-7
TGCAGCGTTGCGGTTAGCGCGCCCTCCTACGAGCAGTACTTC
CSVAVSAPSYEQYF
>TRBV12-5|.|TRBD1|TRBJ2-7
TGTGCTAGTGGTTGCACCCCGGGACAGGGGGACGAGCAGTACTTC
CASGCTPGQGDEQYF
>TRBV6-1|.|TRBD2|TRBJ2-1
TGTGCCAGCAGTGAAGGGGGCGGGAGGTGGTTCTTC
CASSEGGGRWFF
>TRBV5-1|.|.|TRBJ1-2
TGCGCCAGCAGCGTATCGACACCGGATCGGGGCTACACCTTC
CASSVSTPDRGYTF
>TRBV19|.|TRBD2|TRBJ2-2
TGTGCCAGTAGTGCTAGCGGAAACACCGGGGAGCTGTTTTTT
CASSASGNTGELFF
>TRBV6-5|.|TRBD2|TRBJ2-1
TGTGCCAGCATGGGGAGCGGGGGGAACAATGAGCAGTTCTTC
CASMGSGGNNEQFF
>TRBV15|once|TRBD1|TRBJ2-1
TGTGCCACCAGCAGAGCAGACAGGGGAAAGGGGGGCGATGAGCAGTTCTTC
CATSRADRGKGGDEQFF
>TRBV18|.|.|TRBJ2-7
TGTGCCAGCTCACGAGTTGAGGGAACGGGAGAGCAGTACTTC
CASSRVEGTGEQYF
>TRBV7-9|.|TRBD1|TRBJ1-4
TGTACCAGCAGCTCGACAGGGTCCAATGAAAAACTGTTTTTT
CTSSSTGSNEKLFF
>TRBV5-1|.|.|TRBJ2-5
TGCGCCAGCAGCTTGGCCATGGCAGGGCTGCAAGAGACCCAGTACTTC
CASSLAMAGLQETQYF
>TRBV6-2/TRBV6-3|.|.|TRBJ1-5
TGTGCCAGCAGTGACGGACGGACGACTACTATTAATCAGCCCCAGCATTTT
CASSDGRTTTINQPQHF
>TRBV15|.|.|TRBJ1-5
TGTGCCACCGCCCTCCGGTTGGGCAATCAGCCCCAGCATTTT
CATALRLGNQPQHF
>TRBV5-1|.|.|TRBJ2-1
TGCGCCAGCAGCTTGAGCGGAACGGAGCAGTTCTTC
CASSLSGTEQFF
>TRBV9|.|.|TRBJ2-1
TGTGCCAGCAGCGTAGGGGTGAATACGGGAGCAGCCAATGAGCAGTTCTTC
CASSVGVNTGAANEQFF
>TRBV5-1|.|TRBD1|TRBJ2-2
TGCGCCAGCAGCTTGGGACAGGGGGTCACCGGGGAGCTGTTTTTT
CASSLGQGVTGELFF
>TRBV11-2|.|.|TRBJ1-6
TGTGCCAGCAGCCTGCGGGTCCTGGGGAATTCACCCCTCCACTTT
CASSLRVLGNSPLHF
>TRBV28|.|TRBD2|TRBJ2-1
TGTGCCAGCAGTTTAACGGGACTAGCGGGAGAGGTTGAGCAGTTCTTC
CASSLTGLAGEVEQFF
>TRBV12-3/TRBV12-4|.|.|TRBJ1-2
TGTGCCAGCAGTTTAATCGGAGAATATGGCTACACCTTC
CASSLIGEYGYTF
>TRBV7-9|few|TRBD1|TRBJ2-2
TGTGCCAGCCCGACAGGGCCGAACACCGGGGAGCTGTTTTTT
CASPTGPNTGELFF
>TRBV5-1|.|TRBD1|TRBJ1-1
TGCGCCAGCAGCTCTGGACAGGGGGTAACTGAAGCTTTCTTT
CASSSGQGVTEAFF
>TRBV5-1|.|TRBD1|TRBJ1-4
TGCGCCAGCAGCCATTGGGACAGGGGGACTAATGAAAAACTGTTTTTT
CASSHWDRGTNEKLFF
>TRBV10-1|.|.|TRBJ2-6
TGCGCCAGCAGTGATAACAGGGCCGGCTCTGGGGCCAACGTCCTGACTTTC
CASSDNRAGSGANVLTF
>TRBV5-4|.|TRBD1|TRBJ1-6
TGTGCCAGCAGCCCGGCAGGGGGACGCTCCTATAATTCACCCCTCCACTTT
CASSPAGGRSYNSPLHF
>TRBV6-6|.|TRBD1|TRBJ2-6
TGTGCCAGCAGCAGGGACAGGGGATCTGGGGCCAACGTCCTGACTTTC
CASSRDRGSGANVLTF
>TRBV7-3|.|.|TRBJ2-3
TGTGCCAGCAGCCCTACGGCGCGAGGGTCCACAGATACGCAGTATTTT
CASSPTARGSTDTQYF
>TRBV18|once|.|TRBJ1-1
TGTGCCAGCTCACCACCGAAGGGGAAGGGCACTGAAGCTTTCTTT
CASSPPKGKGTEAFF
>TRBV6-4|.|TRBD1|TRBJ2-7
TGTGCCAGCAGTGAGGACCGGACAGGCTCCTACGAGCAGTACTTC
CASSEDRTGSYEQYF
>TRBV3-1/TRBV3-2|.|TRBD2|TRBJ2-3
TGTGCCAGCAGGGGAGGGGACCCGGTCGATACGCAGTATTTT
CASRGGDPVDTQYF
>TRBV15|.|.|TRBJ2-7
TGTGCCACCAGCAGAGGTCGCCAGGGGCTTATCTCCTACGAGCAGTACTTC
CATSRGRQGLISYEQYF
>TRBV2|few|.|TRBJ1-6
TGTGCCAGCAGTGATAGGGGTTACTCACCCCTCCACTTT
CASSDRGYSPLHF
>TRBV9|.|.|TRBJ2-7
TGTGCCAGCAGCCCGCGCCCGGGAAGGGATGGCGAGCAGTACTTC
CASSPRPGRDGEQYF
>TRBV28|.|.|TRBJ1-3
TGTGCCAGCAGTTTATCTACAGGGAGCTCTGGAAACACCATATATTTT
CASSLSTGSSGNTIYF
>TRBV7-9|few|TRBD1|TRBJ1-1
TGTGCCAGCAGCCCGTGGGACAGGTCGAACACTGAAGCTTTCTTT
CASSPWDRSNTEAFF
>TRBV5-5|.|.|TRBJ2-7
TGTGCCAGCAGCTTAGAGGCTACCAGCTCCTACGAGCAGTACTTC
CASSLEATSSYEQYF
>TRBV2|.|.|TRBJ1-2
TGTGCCAGCAGTGACAGGGGCCTGCTCGGCTACACCTTC
CASSDRGLLGYTF
>TRBV5-1|.|.|TRBJ2-5
TGCGCCAGCAGCTTAACAGAAGAGACCCAGTACTTC
CASSLTEETQYF
>TRBV3-1/TRBV3-2|once|TRBD2|TRBJ2-2
TGTGCCAGCAGCCTCCCCGGACTAGCGGGAAACACCGGGGAGCTGTTTTTT
CASSLPGLAGNTGELFF
>TRBV4-1|.|TRBD1|TRBJ1-4
TGCGCCAGCAGCCAGACCGGGACAGGGAGTGAAAAACTGTTTTTT
CASSQTGTGSEKLFF